One sample yielded the 10 T cell receptor beta chains listed below, sequenced in a study of shared clonotypes between healthy human individuals. Only in-frame clones appear in the TCRdb table, and some are missing; sequencing was by immunoSEQ multiplex PCR. Of about 1.5 million clones in the sample, 95% to 99% were seen once. Specimen: naive CD4+ T cells sorted from blood. Subset denoted: CD45RA+ positively selected. Receptors originate from a man younger than 45 in good health.

The chain couples TRBV5-4 to TRBJ2-3; the D gene is possibly TRBD2 (6 bases). Trimming left V 3 bases short and J 0 bases short, with 14 bases between. The germline V gene encodes CDR1 SGHNT and CDR2 YYREEE (reference sequence). This CDR3 spans 16 amino acids. The CDR3 DNA is TGTGCCAGCAGCTCCCGAGTGACTAGGAGCACAGATACGCAGTATTTT. It translates to CASSSRVTRSTDTQYF. Combining the CDR3 with reference TRBV5-4 and TRBJ2-3 gives the whole variable domain ETGVTQSPTHLIKTRGQQVTLRCSSQSGHNTVSWYQQALGQGPQFIFQYYREEENGRGNFPPRFSGLQFPNYSSELNVNALELDDSALYLCASSSRVTRSTDTQYFGPGTRLTVL.

This rearrangement joins TRBV29-1 to TRBJ2-1; tentative D call: TRBD2 (5 bases). The germline gives CDR1 SQVTM, CDR2 ANQGSEA. The CDR3 totals 13 residues. V was shortened by 3 bases and J by 5 bases, with 11 bases between the two germline ends. The CDR3 bases are TGCAGCGTTGAGTGGTCGGGGAACAATGAGCAGTTCTTC. This encodes CSVEWSGNNEQFF.

The chain recombines TRBV15 with TRBJ2-5; 10 nucleotides align to TRBD2. The CDR3 has 16 residues. With 2 bases clipped from V and 5 bases from J, the junction kept 8 bases outside the gene matches. Looked up from germline, CDR1 is LNHNV and CDR2 is YYDKDF (reference sequence). The chain's CDR3 is CATSRSPGLAYETQYF. CDR3 bases: TGTGCCACCAGCAGATCCCCGGGACTAGCGTACGAGACCCAGTACTTC.

The rearrangement links TRBV5-8 to TRBJ2-5; D remains ambiguous. Germline V gives CDR1 SGHTS, CDR2 YDEGEE. The V end lost 3 bases, the J end lost 5 bases, and 11 bases lay between the germline ends. This CDR3 has 13 amino acids. This CDR3 is CASSSSTRETQYF. Written as DNA, the CDR3 is TGTGCCAGCAGCTCCTCGACCCGGGAGACCCAGTACTTC. The entire variable domain, with the rest obtained from reference TRBV5-8 and TRBJ2-5, is as follows: EAGVTQSPTHLIKTRGQQATLRCSPISGHTSVYWYQQALGLGLQFLLWYDEGEERNRGNFPPRFSGRQFPNYSSELNVNALELEDSALYLCASSSSTRETQYFGPGTRLLVL.

This chain joins TRBV7-6 and TRBJ2-5; D possibly corresponds to TRBD1 (5 bases). The germline CDR1 and CDR2 sequences are SGHVS and FNYEAQ. The germline V and J ends were trimmed by 2 bases and 2 bases, with 12 bases remaining between them. This CDR3 region has 15 residues. Written as DNA, the CDR3 is TGTGCCAGCAGCTTAAACCCTGGACAACAAGAGACCCAGTACTTC. It translates to CASSLNPGQQETQYF.

The chain uses TRBV4-1 and TRBJ2-3; D perhaps matches TRBD1 (5 bases). There are 15 residues in the CDR3. The germline gives CDR1 MGHRA, CDR2 YSYEKL. Between the trimmed V and J ends, which lost 0 bases and 5 bases, there was a span of 12 bases. The CDR3 DNA sequence: TGCGCCAGCAGCCAAGAACCCAACAGGAGAGATACGCAGTATTTT. Encoded protein: CASSQEPNRRDTQYF.

The chain uses TRBV5-4 and TRBJ1-2; possibly TRBD1 for D (6 bases). There are 13 residues in the CDR3. Between the trimmed V and J ends, which lost 3 bases and 8 bases, there was a span of 14 bases. Germline assignment: CDR1 SGHNT and CDR2 YYREEE (reference sequence). CDR3 nucleotides: TGTGCCAGCAGCTCGATACAGGGTGCGGGCTACACCTTC. Amino acids: CASSSIQGAGYTF.

The chain couples TRBV6-1 to TRBJ1-5, with D unclear. Germline CDR1 reads MNHNS; CDR2 reads SASEGT. The V end lost 8 bases, the J end lost 4 bases, and 6 bases lay between the germline ends. This CDR3 region has 11 residues. Here the CDR3 reads CASQDNQPQHF. The CDR3 coding sequence is TGTGCCAGCCAGGATAATCAGCCCCAGCATTTT.

Comment on this clone: This sample includes further DNA sequences coding for the same CDR3. V gene TRBV20-1 combines with J gene TRBJ2-2; D uncertain. CDR1 is DFQATT and CDR2 is SNEGSKA in the germline V gene (reference sequence). The V gene lost 2 bases and the J gene lost 6 bases, with 4 bases spanning the gap. CDR3 length: 11 residues. Here the CDR3 reads CSARSPGELFF. In nucleotides, the CDR3 is TGCAGTGCTAGAAGTCCCGGGGAGCTGTTTTTT.

This clone was observed once. The CDR3 here is CATLSEREPDTQYF. The CDR3 region has the DNA TGTGCCACCCTCTCGGAACGGGAGCCAGATACGCAGTATTTT. V and J are TRBV7-9 and TRBJ2-3, with D perhaps TRBD2 (6 bases). The germline CDR1 and CDR2 sequences are SEHNR and FQNEAQ (reference sequence). The CDR3 has 14 amino acids. The ends were cut back, 10 bases at V and 4 bases at J, with 18 bases in the middle.